This TCR beta chain appears in the sequencing data of a study of T-cell memory formation after mild COVID-19. Study details: Across donors, TCR clusters were largely donor specific. Findings and limits, study-wide: Pre-infection memory held some responding clones, suggesting pre-existing cross-reactive T cells responded. CD4+ clones that contracted lay mainly in CM and EM; CD8+ ones lay in EMRA.

Constant-segment-primed 5'RACE gave TCR alpha and TCR beta cDNA libraries with sample barcodes and UMIs. TCRdb redid the calling of the 5' RACE reads with MiXCR, one entry per CDR3 protein. The sample comprises around 12,000 distinct CDR3 sequences, about 14% of which are singletons, and roughly 55% rests with the top ten. There are many counts of this clonotype. Antigen specificity is unknown. The receptor's source is a young man who had mild COVID-19 (a few samples of this study predate the infection). Cell type and time point are not known. The specimen sequenced was PBMCs or a T cell subset sorted from them (not recorded which).

In DNA, the CDR3 is TGTGCCAGCAGCGTGTGGGGGGGACTAGCCGGAGCCTACAATGAGCAGTTCTTC. Its protein is CASSVWGGLAGAYNEQFF. The V and J genes are TRBV9 and TRBJ2-1, with TRBD2 matching 9 bases. Germline CDR1 is SGDLS and CDR2 is YYNGEE. This CDR3 has 18 residues. Trimming removed 2 bases from V and 2 bases from J; junction bases left unmatched: 11.